This note documents a single T cell receptor (beta chain) sequence. This sample was included in a study of blood T cell repertoires in COVID-19. In the original processing: Amplification from reference gene primers served as the basis for estimated nucleated cell counts. Method: immunoSEQ multiplex PCR; TCRdb's copy keeps in-frame clones and lacks some. V and J calls and clone size are those listed in that table; D and trimming were worked out from the DNA. Here the sample spans approximately 90,000 clones, 75% to 85% being singletons. This CDR3 has 13 amino acids. CDR1 is LGHDT and CDR2 is YNNKEL in the germline V gene (reference sequence). V lost 1 base to trimming and J lost 6 bases, with 9 bases between them.

The sequenced sample consisted of peripheral blood. This chain joins TRBV3-1 (or the pseudogene TRBV3-2) and TRBJ1-1; no firm D call. The clonotype originates from a woman of 80 years or more with acute or convalescent COVID-19. CDR3 sequence reads: CASSQAGWAEAFF. The CDR3 nucleotides read TGTGCCAGCAGCCAAGCCGGGTGGGCTGAAGCTTTCTTT.